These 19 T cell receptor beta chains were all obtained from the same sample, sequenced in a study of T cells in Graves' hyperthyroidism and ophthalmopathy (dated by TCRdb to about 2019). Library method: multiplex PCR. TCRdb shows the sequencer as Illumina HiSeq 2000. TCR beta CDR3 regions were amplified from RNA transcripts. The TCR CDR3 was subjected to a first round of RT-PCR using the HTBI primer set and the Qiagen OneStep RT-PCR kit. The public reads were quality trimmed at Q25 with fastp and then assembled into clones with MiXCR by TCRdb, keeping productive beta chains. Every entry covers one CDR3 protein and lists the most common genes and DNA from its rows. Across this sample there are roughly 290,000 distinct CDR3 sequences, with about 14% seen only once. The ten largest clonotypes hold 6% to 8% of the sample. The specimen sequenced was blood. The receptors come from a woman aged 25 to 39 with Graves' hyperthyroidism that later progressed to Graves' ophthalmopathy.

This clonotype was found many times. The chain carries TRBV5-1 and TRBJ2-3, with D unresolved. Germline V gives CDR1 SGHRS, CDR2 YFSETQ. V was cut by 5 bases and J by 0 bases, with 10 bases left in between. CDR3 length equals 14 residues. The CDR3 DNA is TGCGCCAGCAGACAGACTCCTAGCACAGATACGCAGTATTTT. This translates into CASRQTPSTDTQYF. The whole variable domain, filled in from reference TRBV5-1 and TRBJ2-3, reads KAGVTQTPRYLIKTRGQQVTLSCSPISGHRSVSWYQQTPGQGLQFLFEYFSETQRNKGNFPGRFSGRQFSNSRSEMNVSTLELGDSALYLCASRQTPSTDTQYFGPGTRLTVL.

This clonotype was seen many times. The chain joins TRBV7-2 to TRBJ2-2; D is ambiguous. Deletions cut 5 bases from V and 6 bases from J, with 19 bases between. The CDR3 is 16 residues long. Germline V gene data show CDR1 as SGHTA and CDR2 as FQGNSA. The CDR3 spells CASSHNRIGVAGELFF. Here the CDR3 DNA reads TGTGCCAGCAGCCATAATAGGATCGGTGTGGCCGGGGAGCTGTTTTTT. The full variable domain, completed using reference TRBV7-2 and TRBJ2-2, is GAGVSQSPSNKVTEKGKDVELRCDPISGHTALYWYRQSLGQGLEFLIYFQGNSAPDKSGLPSDRFSAERTGGSVSTLTIQRTQQEDSAVYLCASSHNRIGVAGELFFGEGSRLTVL.

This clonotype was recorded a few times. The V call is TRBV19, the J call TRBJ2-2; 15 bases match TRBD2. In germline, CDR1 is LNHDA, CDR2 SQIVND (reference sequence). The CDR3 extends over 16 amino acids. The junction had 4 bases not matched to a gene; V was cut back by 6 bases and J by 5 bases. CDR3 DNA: TGTGCCAGTAGCACCGGGACTAGCGGGAGGACCGGGGAGCTGTTTTTT. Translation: CASSTGTSGRTGELFF.

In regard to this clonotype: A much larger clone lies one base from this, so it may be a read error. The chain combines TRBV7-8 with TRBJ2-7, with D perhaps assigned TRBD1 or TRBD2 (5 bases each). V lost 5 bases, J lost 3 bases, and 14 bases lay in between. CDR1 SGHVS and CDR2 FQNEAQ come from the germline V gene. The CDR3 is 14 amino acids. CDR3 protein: CASSHPGPIYEQYF. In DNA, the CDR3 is TGTGCCAGCAGCCATCCGGGACCGATCTACGAGCAGTACTTC.

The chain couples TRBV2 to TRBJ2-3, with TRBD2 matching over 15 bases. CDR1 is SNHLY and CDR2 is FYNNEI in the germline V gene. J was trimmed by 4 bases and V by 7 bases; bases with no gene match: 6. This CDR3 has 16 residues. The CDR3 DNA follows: TGTGCCAGCACCGGGACTAGCGGGAGGAGGGCAGATACGCAGTATTTT. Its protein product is CASTGTSGRRADTQYF.

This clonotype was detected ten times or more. Here the CDR3 reads CSARGLEGARAGGTGELFF. The CDR3 region has the DNA TGCAGTGCTAGAGGGTTGGAGGGGGCACGAGCGGGAGGAACCGGGGAGCTGTTTTTT. The chain recombines TRBV20-1 with TRBJ2-2; TRBD2 matches 9 bases. This CDR3 has 19 residues. The germline CDR1 and CDR2 sequences are DFQATT and SNEGSKA (reference sequence). The J segment lost 5 bases and the V segment lost 1 base, leaving 17 bases of the junction unmatched.

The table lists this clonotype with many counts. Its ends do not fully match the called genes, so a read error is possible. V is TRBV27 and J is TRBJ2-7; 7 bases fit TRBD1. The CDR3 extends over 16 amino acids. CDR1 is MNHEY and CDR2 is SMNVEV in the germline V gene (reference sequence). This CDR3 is CASSLSSYRQGYEQYF. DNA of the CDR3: TGTGCCAGCAGCTTATCCTCCTACCGACAGGGATACGAGCAGTACTTC.

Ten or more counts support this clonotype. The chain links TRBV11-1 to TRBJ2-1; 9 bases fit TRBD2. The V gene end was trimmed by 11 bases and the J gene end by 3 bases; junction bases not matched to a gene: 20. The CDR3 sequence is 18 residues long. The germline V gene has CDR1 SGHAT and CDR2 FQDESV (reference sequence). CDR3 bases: TGTGCCGTAGCCCGGGCTAGCGGGATAGGGCTTGGCTACAATGAGCAGTTCTTC. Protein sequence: CAVARASGIGLGYNEQFF.

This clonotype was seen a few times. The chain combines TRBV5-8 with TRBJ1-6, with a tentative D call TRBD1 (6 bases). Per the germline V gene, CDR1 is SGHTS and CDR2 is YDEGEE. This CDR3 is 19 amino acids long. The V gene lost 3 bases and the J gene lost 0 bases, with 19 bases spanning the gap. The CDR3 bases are TGTGCCAGCAGCTCAACTCTGGGGGCTATAAGCTCCTATAATTCACCCCTCCACTTT. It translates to CASSSTLGAISSYNSPLHF.

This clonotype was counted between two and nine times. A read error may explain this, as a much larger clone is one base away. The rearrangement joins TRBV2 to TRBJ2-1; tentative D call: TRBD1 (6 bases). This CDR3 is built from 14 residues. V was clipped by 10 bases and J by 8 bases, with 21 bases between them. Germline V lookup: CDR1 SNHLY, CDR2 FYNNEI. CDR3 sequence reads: CANTDSVEADEQFF. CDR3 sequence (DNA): TGTGCCAACACGGACAGCGTCGAGGCGGATGAGCAGTTCTTC.

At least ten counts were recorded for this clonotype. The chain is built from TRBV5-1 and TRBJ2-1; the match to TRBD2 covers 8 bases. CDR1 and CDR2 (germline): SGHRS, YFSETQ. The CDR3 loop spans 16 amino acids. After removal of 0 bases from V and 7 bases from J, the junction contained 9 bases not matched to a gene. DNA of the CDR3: TGCGCCAGCAGCTTGGATTCGGGAGGGGTACGAAATGAGCAGTTCTTC. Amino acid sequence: CASSLDSGGVRNEQFF.

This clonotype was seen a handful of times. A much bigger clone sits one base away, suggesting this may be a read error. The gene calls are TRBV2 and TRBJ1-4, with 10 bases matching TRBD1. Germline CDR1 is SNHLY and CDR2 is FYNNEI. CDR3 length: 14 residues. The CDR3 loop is CAGSDDRGREKLFF. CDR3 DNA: TGTGCCGGCAGTGATGACAGGGGGCGCGAAAAACTGTTTTTT.

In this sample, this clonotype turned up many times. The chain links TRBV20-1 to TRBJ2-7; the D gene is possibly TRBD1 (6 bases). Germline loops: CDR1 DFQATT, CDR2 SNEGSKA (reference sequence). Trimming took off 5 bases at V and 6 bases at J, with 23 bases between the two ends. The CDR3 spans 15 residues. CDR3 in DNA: TGCAGTGCTCAAACCCTACTACGTCAGGGGCGCGAGCAGTACTTC. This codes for CSAQTLLRQGREQYF.

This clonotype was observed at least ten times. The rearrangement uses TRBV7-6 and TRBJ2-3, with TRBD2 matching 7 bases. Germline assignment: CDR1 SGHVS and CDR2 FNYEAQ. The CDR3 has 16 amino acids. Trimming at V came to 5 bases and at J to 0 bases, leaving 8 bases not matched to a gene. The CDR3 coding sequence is TGTGCCAGCAGCCCGCGACTAGCACTAAGCACAGATACGCAGTATTTT. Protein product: CASSPRLALSTDTQYF.

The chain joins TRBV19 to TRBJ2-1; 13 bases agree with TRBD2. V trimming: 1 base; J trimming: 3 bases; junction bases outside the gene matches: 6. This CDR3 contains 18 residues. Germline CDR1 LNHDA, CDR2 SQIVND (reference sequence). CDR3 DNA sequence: TGTGCCAGTAGTATAGGTACTAGCGGGAGGGCCGGCTACAATGAGCAGTTCTTC. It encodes CASSIGTSGRAGYNEQFF. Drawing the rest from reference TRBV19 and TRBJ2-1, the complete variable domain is DGGITQSPKYLFRKEGQNVTLSCEQNLNHDAMYWYRQDPGQGLRLIYYSQIVNDFQKGDIAEGYSVSREKKESFPLTVTSAQKNPTAFYLCASSIGTSGRAGYNEQFFGPGTRLTVL.

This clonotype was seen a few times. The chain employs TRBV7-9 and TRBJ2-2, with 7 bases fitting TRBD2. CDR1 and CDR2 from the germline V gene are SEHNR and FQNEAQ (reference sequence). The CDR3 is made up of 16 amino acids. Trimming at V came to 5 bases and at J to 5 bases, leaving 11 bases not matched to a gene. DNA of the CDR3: TGTGCCAGCAGCCTAGTTCGGGCGGGAGAGACCGGGGAGCTGTTTTTT. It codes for CASSLVRAGETGELFF.

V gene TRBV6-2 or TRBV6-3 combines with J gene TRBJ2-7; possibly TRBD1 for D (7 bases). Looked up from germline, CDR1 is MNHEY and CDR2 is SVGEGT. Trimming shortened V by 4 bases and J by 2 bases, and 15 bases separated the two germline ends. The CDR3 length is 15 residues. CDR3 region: CASSSRGTAAYEQYF. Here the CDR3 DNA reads TGTGCCAGCAGTTCCCGCGGGACAGCGGCCTACGAGCAGTACTTC.

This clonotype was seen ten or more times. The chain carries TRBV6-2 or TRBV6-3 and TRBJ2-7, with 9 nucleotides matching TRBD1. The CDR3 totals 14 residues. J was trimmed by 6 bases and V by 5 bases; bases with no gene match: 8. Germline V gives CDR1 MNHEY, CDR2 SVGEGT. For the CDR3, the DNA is TGTGCCAGCAGTACCGAGGGACAGGGCGCCGAGCAGTACTTC. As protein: CASSTEGQGAEQYF.

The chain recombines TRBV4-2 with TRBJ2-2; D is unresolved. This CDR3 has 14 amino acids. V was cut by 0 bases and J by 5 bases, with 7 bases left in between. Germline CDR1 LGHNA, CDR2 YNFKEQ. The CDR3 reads CASSQDGVTGELFF. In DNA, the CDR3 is TGTGCCAGCAGCCAAGATGGGGTGACCGGGGAGCTGTTTTTT.